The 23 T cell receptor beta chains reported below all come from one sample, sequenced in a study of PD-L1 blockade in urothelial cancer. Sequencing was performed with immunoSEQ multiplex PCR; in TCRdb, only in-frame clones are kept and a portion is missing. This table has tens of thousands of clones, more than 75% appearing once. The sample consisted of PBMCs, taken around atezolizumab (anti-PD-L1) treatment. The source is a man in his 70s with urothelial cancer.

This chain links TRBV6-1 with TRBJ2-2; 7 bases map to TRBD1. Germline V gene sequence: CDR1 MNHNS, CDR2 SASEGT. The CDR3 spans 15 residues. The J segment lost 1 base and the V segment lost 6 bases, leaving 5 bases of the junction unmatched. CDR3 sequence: CASSRQGGNTGELFF. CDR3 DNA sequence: TGTGCCAGCAGCCGACAGGGCGGGAACACCGGGGAGCTGTTTTTT.

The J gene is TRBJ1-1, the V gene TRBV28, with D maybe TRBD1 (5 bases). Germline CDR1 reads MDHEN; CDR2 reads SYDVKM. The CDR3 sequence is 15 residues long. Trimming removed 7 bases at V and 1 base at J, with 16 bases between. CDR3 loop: CASITRDRPNTEAFF. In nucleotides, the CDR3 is TGTGCCAGCATCACACGTGACAGACCGAACACTGAAGCTTTCTTT.

CDR3 in amino acids: CASSLQGETEAFF. CDR3 DNA: TGCGCCAGCAGCCTACAGGGAGAGACTGAAGCTTTCTTT. The genes are TRBV5-1 and TRBJ1-1, with D maybe TRBD1 (6 bases). Germline V CDR1 and CDR2: SGHRS, YFSETQ. CDR3 length: 13 residues. With 4 bases removed from V and 5 bases from J, the gap between germline ends came to 12 bases.

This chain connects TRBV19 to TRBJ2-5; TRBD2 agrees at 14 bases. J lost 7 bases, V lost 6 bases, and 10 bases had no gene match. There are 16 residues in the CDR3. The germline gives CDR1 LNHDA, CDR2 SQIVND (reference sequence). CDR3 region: CASRRSTSGGAGTQYF. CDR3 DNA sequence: TGTGCCAGTAGAAGATCGACTAGCGGGGGGGCGGGGACCCAGTACTTC. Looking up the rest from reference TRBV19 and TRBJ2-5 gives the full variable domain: DGGITQSPKYLFRKEGQNVTLSCEQNLNHDAMYWYRQDPGQGLRLIYYSQIVNDFQKGDIAEGYSVSREKKESFPLTVTSAQKNPTAFYLCASRRSTSGGAGTQYFGPGTRLLVL.

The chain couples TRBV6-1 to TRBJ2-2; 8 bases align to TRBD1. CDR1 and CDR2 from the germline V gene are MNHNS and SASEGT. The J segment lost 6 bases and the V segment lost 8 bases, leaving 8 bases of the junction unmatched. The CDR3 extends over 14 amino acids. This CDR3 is CASGGQGSAGELFF. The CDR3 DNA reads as TGTGCCAGCGGTGGACAGGGTTCGGCCGGGGAGCTGTTTTTT.

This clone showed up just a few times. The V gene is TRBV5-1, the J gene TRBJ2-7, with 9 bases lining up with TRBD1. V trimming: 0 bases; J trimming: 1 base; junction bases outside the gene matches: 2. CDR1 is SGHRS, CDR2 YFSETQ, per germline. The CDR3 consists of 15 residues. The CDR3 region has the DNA TGCGCCAGCAGCTTGGAGGGACAGGGTTCCTACGAGCAGTACTTC. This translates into CASSLEGQGSYEQYF.

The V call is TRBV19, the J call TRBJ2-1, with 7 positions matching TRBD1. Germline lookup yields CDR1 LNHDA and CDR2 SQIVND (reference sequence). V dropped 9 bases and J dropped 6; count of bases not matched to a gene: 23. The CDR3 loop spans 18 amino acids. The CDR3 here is CARTLRPTTGNRGNEQFF. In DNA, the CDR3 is TGTGCCAGGACCCTAAGGCCGACGACAGGGAATCGGGGCAATGAGCAGTTCTTC.

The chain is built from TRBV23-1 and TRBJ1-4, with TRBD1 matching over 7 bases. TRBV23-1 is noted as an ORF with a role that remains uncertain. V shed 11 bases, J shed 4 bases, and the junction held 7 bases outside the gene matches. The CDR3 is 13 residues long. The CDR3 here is CAGGTAINEKLFF. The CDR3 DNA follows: TGCGCCGGCGGGACAGCCATTAATGAAAAACTGTTTTTT.

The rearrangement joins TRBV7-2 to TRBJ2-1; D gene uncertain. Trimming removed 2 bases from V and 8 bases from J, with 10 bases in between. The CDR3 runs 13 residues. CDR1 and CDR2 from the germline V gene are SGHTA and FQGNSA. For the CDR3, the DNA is TGTGCCAGCAGCTTATCCCAGGCCGATGAGCAGTTCTTC. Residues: CASSLSQADEQFF.

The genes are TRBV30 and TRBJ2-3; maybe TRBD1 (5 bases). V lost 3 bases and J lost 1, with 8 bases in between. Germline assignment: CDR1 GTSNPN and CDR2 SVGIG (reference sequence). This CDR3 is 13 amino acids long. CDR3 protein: CAWRETGTDTQYF. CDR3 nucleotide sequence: TGTGCCTGGAGAGAGACAGGCACAGATACGCAGTATTTT.

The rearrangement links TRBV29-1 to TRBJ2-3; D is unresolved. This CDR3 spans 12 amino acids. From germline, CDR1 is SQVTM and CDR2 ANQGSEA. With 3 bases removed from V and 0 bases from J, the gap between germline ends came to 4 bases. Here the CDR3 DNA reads TGCAGCGTTGACACTAGCACAGATACGCAGTATTTT. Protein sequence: CSVDTSTDTQYF.

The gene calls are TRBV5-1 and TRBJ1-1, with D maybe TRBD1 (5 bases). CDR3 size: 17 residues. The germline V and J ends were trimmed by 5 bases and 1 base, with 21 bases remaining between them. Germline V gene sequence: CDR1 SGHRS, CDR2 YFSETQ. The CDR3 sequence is CASRPGGGVDSNTEAFF. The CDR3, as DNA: TGCGCCAGCAGGCCCGGCGGGGGAGTAGATTCGAACACTGAAGCTTTCTTT. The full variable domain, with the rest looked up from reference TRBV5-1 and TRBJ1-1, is KAGVTQTPRYLIKTRGQQVTLSCSPISGHRSVSWYQQTPGQGLQFLFEYFSETQRNKGNFPGRFSGRQFSNSRSEMNVSTLELGDSALYLCASRPGGGVDSNTEAFFGQGTRLTVV.

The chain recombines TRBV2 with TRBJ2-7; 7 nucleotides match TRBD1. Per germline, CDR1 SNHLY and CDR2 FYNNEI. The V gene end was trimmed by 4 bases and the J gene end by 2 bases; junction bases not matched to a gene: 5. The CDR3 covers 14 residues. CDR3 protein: CASSGDRIPYEQYF. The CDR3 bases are TGTGCCAGCAGTGGGGACAGAATCCCCTACGAGCAGTACTTC.

The CDR3, as DNA: TGTGCCAGCTCCGCAGGGCCGATTAATGAAAAACTGTTTTTT. Protein sequence: CASSAGPINEKLFF. V is TRBV2 and J is TRBJ1-4; the D gene is possibly TRBD1 (5 bases). This CDR3 is built from 14 residues. The germline V gene has CDR1 SNHLY and CDR2 FYNNEI. V lost 8 bases and J lost 4, with 14 bases in between. The full variable domain, rest sourced from reference TRBV2 and TRBJ1-4, is EPEVTQTPSHQVTQMGQEVILRCVPISNHLYFYWYRQILGQKVEFLVSFYNNEISEKSEIFDDQFSVERPDGSNFTLKIRSTKLEDSAMYFCASSAGPINEKLFFGSGTQLSVL.

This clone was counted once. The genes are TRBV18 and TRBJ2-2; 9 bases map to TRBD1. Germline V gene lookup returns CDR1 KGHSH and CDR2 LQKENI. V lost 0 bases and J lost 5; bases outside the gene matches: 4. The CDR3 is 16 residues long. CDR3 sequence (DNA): TGTGCCAGCTCACCACCCGGGACAGGGACGACCGGGGAGCTGTTTTTT. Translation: CASSPPGTGTTGELFF.

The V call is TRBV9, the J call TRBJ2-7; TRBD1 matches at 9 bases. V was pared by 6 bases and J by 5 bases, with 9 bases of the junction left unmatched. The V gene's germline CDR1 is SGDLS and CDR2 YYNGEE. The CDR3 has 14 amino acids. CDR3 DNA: TGTGCCAGCAATCTGGGGGGACAGGGACACGAGCAGTACTTC. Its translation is CASNLGGQGHEQYF.

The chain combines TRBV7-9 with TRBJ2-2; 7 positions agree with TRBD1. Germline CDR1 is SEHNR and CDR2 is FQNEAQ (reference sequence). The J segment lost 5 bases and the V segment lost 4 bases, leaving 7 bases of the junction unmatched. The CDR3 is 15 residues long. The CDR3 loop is CASSSRTGVTGELFF. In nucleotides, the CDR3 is TGTGCCAGCAGCTCCCGGACAGGAGTAACCGGGGAGCTGTTTTTT. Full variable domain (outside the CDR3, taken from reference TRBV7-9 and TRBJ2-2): DTGVSQNPRHKITKRGQNVTFRCDPISEHNRLYWYRQTLGQGPEFLTYFQNEAQLEKSRLLSDRFSAERPKGSFSTLEIQRTEQGDSAMYLCASSSRTGVTGELFFGEGSRLTVL.

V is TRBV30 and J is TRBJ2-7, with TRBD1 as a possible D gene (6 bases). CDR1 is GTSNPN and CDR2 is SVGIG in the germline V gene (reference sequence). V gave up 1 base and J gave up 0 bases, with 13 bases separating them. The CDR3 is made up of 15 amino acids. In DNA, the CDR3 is TGTGCCTGGAGTGGTCAGGGGCACCTCTCCTACGAGCAGTACTTC. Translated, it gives CAWSGQGHLSYEQYF.

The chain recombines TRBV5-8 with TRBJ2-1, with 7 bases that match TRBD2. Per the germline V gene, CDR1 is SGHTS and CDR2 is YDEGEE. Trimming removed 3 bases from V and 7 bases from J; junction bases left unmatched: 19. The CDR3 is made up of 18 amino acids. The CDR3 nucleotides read TGTGCCAGCAGCTCTCCACCTTTCGTGGGAGGGGCGGGGAATGAGCAGTTCTTC. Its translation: CASSSPPFVGGAGNEQFF.

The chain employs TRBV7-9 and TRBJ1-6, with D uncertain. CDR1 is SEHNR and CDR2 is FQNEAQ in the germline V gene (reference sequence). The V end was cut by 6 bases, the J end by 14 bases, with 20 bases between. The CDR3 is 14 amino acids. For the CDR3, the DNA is TGTGCCAGCAGTCACCCCGGAGCGGCCCAATCCCTCCACTTT. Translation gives CASSHPGAAQSLHF.

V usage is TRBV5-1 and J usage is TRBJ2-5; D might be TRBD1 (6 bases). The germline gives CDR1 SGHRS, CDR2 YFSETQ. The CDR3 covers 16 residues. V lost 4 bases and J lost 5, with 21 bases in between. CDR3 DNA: TGCGCCAGCAGCCTCTCAGGACAGAGCCGAGGGGAGACCCAGTACTTC. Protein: CASSLSGQSRGETQYF.

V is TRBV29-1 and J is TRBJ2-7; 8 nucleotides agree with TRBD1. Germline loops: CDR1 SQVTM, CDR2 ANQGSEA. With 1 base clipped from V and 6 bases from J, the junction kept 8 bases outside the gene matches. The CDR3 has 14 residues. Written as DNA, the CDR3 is TGCAGCGTTGAAGTCGGACAGGGCAGGACCGAGCAGTACTTC. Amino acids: CSVEVGQGRTEQYF.

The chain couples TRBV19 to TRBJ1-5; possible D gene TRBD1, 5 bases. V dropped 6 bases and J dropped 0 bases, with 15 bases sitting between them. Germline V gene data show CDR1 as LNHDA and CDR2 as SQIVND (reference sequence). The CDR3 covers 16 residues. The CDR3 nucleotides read TGTGCCAGTAGAGGCCGGGACTTCTATAGCAATCAGCCCCAGCATTTT. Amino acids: CASRGRDFYSNQPQHF. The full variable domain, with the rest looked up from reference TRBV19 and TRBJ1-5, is DGGITQSPKYLFRKEGQNVTLSCEQNLNHDAMYWYRQDPGQGLRLIYYSQIVNDFQKGDIAEGYSVSREKKESFPLTVTSAQKNPTAFYLCASRGRDFYSNQPQHFGDGTRLSIL.